This T cell receptor beta chain was obtained from a study of metastatic and nonmetastatic thyroid tumors. At the level of the study: Repertoires from malignant and benign thyroid patients were compared across blood and tumor or nodule tissue.

MiXCR re-clonotyped the PCR reads for TCRdb. The sample shows some 10,000 clones, roughly 26% of them seen only once. Each patient went into thyroid surgery without having received any treatment. This CDR3 has 12 residues. V was cut by 2 bases and J by 8 bases, with 10 bases left in between. Germline V gene lookup returns CDR1 DFQATT and CDR2 SNEGSKA (reference sequence). The TCR was taken from a female donor with papillary thyroid cancer or a benign thyroid nodule (not recorded which). Some clones in this sample may be carry-over from other donors' samples. Input material: tumor tissue. The chain uses TRBV20-1 and TRBJ2-1; D is perhaps TRBD2 (5 bases). CDR3 DNA sequence: TGCAGTGCTAGAACTAGTGGCGATGAGCAGTTCTTC. Its translation is CSARTSGDEQFF.